The text below deals with one T cell receptor beta chain. CD4+ cell separation produced CD45RA+ naive and CD45RA-negative memory subsets. The source of the sample is a study of shared clonotypes between healthy human individuals. Some clones are missing from TCRdb's copy, which holds only in-frame ones; the method was immunoSEQ multiplex PCR. This repertoire shows about 1.5 million clones, roughly 98% found once; its top ten account for around 0.45%. J lost 2 bases, V lost 0 bases, and 5 bases had no gene match. The CDR3 spans 15 residues. Germline loops: CDR1 GTSNPN, CDR2 SVGIG (reference sequence). The sequenced sample consisted of naive CD4+ T cells sorted from blood. Subset described: CD45RA+ positively selected. The rearrangement joins TRBV30 to TRBJ2-7; the match to TRBD2 covers 9 bases. This receptor was identified in a man aged 25 to 40 in good health. In nucleotides, the CDR3 is TGTGCCTGGAGTGTAAAGAGCGGGAGGACCTACGAGCAGTACTTC. Translation: CAWSVKSGRTYEQYF.